This T cell receptor (beta chain) originates from a study of vaccination effects on CD4 cells after COVID-19. Libraries were prepared by immunoSEQ multiplex PCR; TCRdb keeps only in-frame clonotypes and omits some of them. The data hold 50,000 to 75,000 clones, with about 69% observed a single time. Germline values: CDR1 LGHNA, CDR2 YNFKEQ. This CDR3 has 17 residues. The junction had 15 bases not matched to a gene; V was cut back by 1 base and J by 12 bases. This clone has more than one count but fewer than ten. Its antigen is undetermined. At the end of roughly ten days of culture, CD4+ T cells were isolated.

The chain employs TRBV4-2 and TRBJ1-6; 7 bases are a match to TRBD1. This clonotype was sampled from a human donor who had a prior SARS-CoV-2 infection. Sequencing was performed on CD4+ T cells from PBMCs cultured without peptide, taken before COVID-19 vaccination. CDR3 in amino acids: CASSQGVGGTAFRPLHF. For the CDR3, the DNA is TGTGCCAGCAGCCAAGGGGTCGGGGGGACAGCCTTTCGACCCCTCCACTTT.